These T cell receptor beta chains were read from a single sample in a study of radiotherapy plus CTLA-4 blockade in lung cancer. Sequencing was performed with immunoSEQ multiplex PCR; in TCRdb, only in-frame clones are kept and a portion is missing. The sample comprises roughly 90,000 clones, around 81% of which are singletons, and around 4% rests with the top ten. This material consisted of peripheral blood, taken from a patient treated with radiotherapy plus ipilimumab. These receptors were collected from a human donor with non-small cell lung cancer who had a partial response to radiotherapy plus ipilimumab. Some clones in this sample may be carry-over from other donors' samples. Each CDR3 is given with its conserved first and last residue. Each record gives: J gene, D gene, clone size, V gene, CDR3 protein, CDR3 DNA. The D gene is left open where the match is weak. Clone size appears in some rows only: once, few, many, or a class for an expanded clone.

J: TRBJ1-4
D: -
size: -
V: TRBV7-6
CDR3: CASSLNVGVNEKLFF
DNA: TGTGCCAGCAGCTTAAATGTAGGGGTTAATGAAAAACTGTTTTTT

J: TRBJ2-5
D: -
size: -
V: TRBV18
CDR3: CASSPPARVLVETQYF
DNA: TGTGCCAGCTCACCACCCGCCAGGGTCCTTGTGGAGACCCAGTACTTC

J: TRBJ2-7
D: -
size: -
V: TRBV12-2
CDR3: CASRLAGLSQGLRPNYEQYF
DNA: TGTGCAAGTCGCTTAGCGGGCTTATCCCAGGGGTTACGGCCTAACTACGAGCAGTACTTC

J: TRBJ1-2
D: TRBD1
size: few
V: TRBV28
CDR3: CASSPGGRYGYTF
DNA: TGTGCCAGCAGTCCAGGGGGCAGGTATGGCTACACCTTC

J: TRBJ2-1
D: TRBD2
size: -
V: TRBV6-5
CDR3: CASSSLAGGYNEQFF
DNA: TGTGCCAGCAGTTCGCTAGCGGGAGGGTACAATGAGCAGTTCTTC

J: TRBJ2-3
D: TRBD2
size: -
V: TRBV18
CDR3: CASSPRRASGGTSTDTQYF
DNA: TGTGCCAGCTCACCTCGTCGGGCTAGCGGGGGTACTAGCACAGATACGCAGTATTTT

J: TRBJ2-3
D: -
size: -
V: TRBV6-6
CDR3: CASSAITQEADTQYF
DNA: TGTGCCAGCAGCGCTATTACCCAAGAGGCCGATACGCAGTATTTT

J: TRBJ2-5
D: -
size: -
V: TRBV10-3
CDR3: CAISETGETQYF
DNA: TGTGCCATCAGTGAGACAGGAGAGACCCAGTACTTC

J: TRBJ2-3
D: TRBD2
size: -
V: TRBV11-2
CDR3: CASSLDLLAGGTATDTQYF
DNA: TGTGCCAGCAGCTTAGATCTACTAGCGGGAGGAACAGCCACAGATACGCAGTATTTT

J: TRBJ2-1
D: TRBD1
size: -
V: TRBV5-1
CDR3: CASSLEVGTGGYNEQFF
DNA: TGCGCCAGCAGCTTGGAGGTAGGGACAGGGGGCTACAATGAGCAGTTCTTC

J: TRBJ2-3
D: -
size: -
V: TRBV6-5
CDR3: CASSSQGQSTDTQYF
DNA: TGTGCCAGCAGTTCTCAGGGGCAAAGCACAGATACGCAGTATTTT

J: TRBJ2-5
D: TRBD2
size: once
V: TRBV7-2
CDR3: CASSSGAGGRETQYF
DNA: TGTGCCAGCAGCTCAGGGGCGGGGGGGCGAGAGACCCAGTACTTC

J: TRBJ1-3
D: TRBD1
size: once
V: TRBV30
CDR3: CAWGRQGLSSVFGNTIYF
DNA: TGTGCCTGGGGGAGACAGGGATTGTCTAGCGTGTTTGGAAACACCATATATTTT

J: TRBJ2-7
D: -
size: -
V: TRBV7-2
CDR3: CASSPTGFAYEQYF
DNA: TGTGCCAGCAGCCCTACGGGATTCGCCTACGAGCAGTACTTC

J: TRBJ2-1
D: TRBD2
size: -
V: TRBV4-1
CDR3: CASSSQAGVFDEQFF
DNA: TGCGCCAGCAGCTCTCAAGCGGGAGTATTCGATGAGCAGTTCTTC

J: TRBJ2-7
D: -
size: -
V: TRBV2
CDR3: CASSVGAVSPYEQYF
DNA: TGTGCCAGCAGTGTTGGGGCCGTCAGTCCCTACGAGCAGTACTTC

J: TRBJ2-7
D: -
size: -
V: TRBV19
CDR3: CASSMGHSYEQYF
DNA: TGTGCCAGTAGTATGGGACACTCCTACGAGCAGTACTTC

J: TRBJ2-7
D: -
size: -
V: TRBV5-1
CDR3: CASSSTSAGYEQYF
DNA: TGCGCCAGCAGCTCGACATCGGCCGGCTACGAGCAGTACTTC

J: TRBJ2-3
D: -
size: -
V: TRBV4-2
CDR3: CASSRIGEGGHVPSTDTQYF
DNA: TGTGCCAGCAGCCGGATCGGGGAGGGGGGACATGTGCCTAGCACAGATACGCAGTATTTT

J: TRBJ2-7
D: -
size: -
V: TRBV7-2
CDR3: CASSLGGQFYEQYF
DNA: TGTGCCAGCAGCTTAGGGGGACAATTTTACGAGCAGTACTTC

J: TRBJ2-2
D: TRBD1
size: -
V: TRBV7-2
CDR3: CASREKTGSTGELFF
DNA: TGTGCCAGCAGGGAGAAGACAGGGTCTACCGGGGAGCTGTTTTTT

J: TRBJ2-1
D: TRBD2
size: once
V: TRBV5-4
CDR3: CASSPEGTSGSNEQFF
DNA: TGTGCCAGCAGCCCGGAAGGGACTAGCGGGTCCAATGAGCAGTTCTTC

J: TRBJ1-4
D: -
size: -
V: TRBV5-5
CDR3: CASSVEEEELFF
DNA: TGTGCCAGCAGCGTGGAGGAGGAAGAACTGTTTTTT

J: TRBJ2-1
D: -
size: -
V: TRBV9
CDR3: CASSEGQLYNEQFF
DNA: TGTGCCAGCAGTGAAGGACAGCTTTACAATGAGCAGTTCTTC

J: TRBJ2-1
D: TRBD2
size: -
V: TRBV28
CDR3: CASTLTSGGTNEQFF
DNA: TGTGCCAGCACCCTAACTAGCGGGGGGACCAATGAGCAGTTCTTC

J: TRBJ2-2
D: -
size: -
V: TRBV9
CDR3: CASSRGFTGELFF
DNA: TGTGCCAGCAGCAGAGGGTTCACCGGGGAGCTGTTTTTT

J: TRBJ2-7
D: TRBD2
size: -
V: TRBV6-5
CDR3: CASSYVGTISEQYF
DNA: TGTGCCAGCAGTTACGTGGGGACTATTTCCGAGCAGTACTTC

J: TRBJ2-2
D: -
size: few
V: TRBV9
CDR3: CASSVSPGTGHGELFF
DNA: TGTGCCAGCAGCGTTTCACCCGGGACGGGACACGGGGAGCTGTTTTTT

J: TRBJ2-1
D: TRBD1
size: -
V: TRBV5-6
CDR3: CASSPTGTGGLRKQFF
DNA: TGTGCCAGCAGCCCAACCGGGACAGGGGGACTGAGAAAGCAGTTCTTC

J: TRBJ1-1
D: -
size: -
V: TRBV19
CDR3: CAIKWGQTAFF
DNA: TGTGCCATAAAGTGGGGGCAGACAGCTTTCTTT

J: TRBJ2-3
D: -
size: -
V: TRBV2
CDR3: CASRMSASGADTQYF
DNA: TGTGCCAGCAGAATGTCCGCCTCCGGGGCAGATACGCAGTATTTT

J: TRBJ2-2
D: TRBD2
size: few
V: TRBV6-1
CDR3: CASSARLAGEGELFF
DNA: TGTGCCAGCAGTGCCAGACTAGCGGGGGAGGGGGAGCTGTTTTTT

J: TRBJ1-2
D: -
size: -
V: TRBV6-1
CDR3: CASRAPGDYGYTF
DNA: TGTGCCAGCAGGGCCCCAGGGGACTATGGCTACACCTTC

J: TRBJ1-3
D: -
size: -
V: TRBV5-1
CDR3: CASSPGRGSGNTIYF
DNA: TGCGCCAGCAGCCCCGGGAGGGGCTCTGGAAACACCATATATTTT

J: TRBJ1-2
D: -
size: -
V: TRBV6-1
CDR3: CASSGSYYGYTF
DNA: TGTGCCAGCAGTGGCAGTTACTATGGCTACACCTTC

J: TRBJ1-4
D: -
size: -
V: TRBV7-8
CDR3: CASSRDRSPEKLFF
DNA: TGTGCCAGCAGCCGAGACAGGTCCCCGGAAAAACTGTTTTTT

J: TRBJ2-7
D: TRBD1
size: -
V: TRBV5-6
CDR3: CASSSLAGTGGWEDEQYF
DNA: TGTGCCAGCAGCTCGTTAGCCGGGACAGGGGGTTGGGAAGACGAGCAGTACTTC

J: TRBJ1-1
D: -
size: -
V: TRBV5-1
CDR3: CASSLSGGSSEAFF
DNA: TGCGCCAGCAGCTTGTCGGGGGGGAGTTCTGAAGCTTTCTTT